Below are 16 T cell receptor beta chains sequenced from a single sample in a study of blood T cell repertoires in COVID-19. This table comes from immunoSEQ multiplex PCR, and its TCRdb copy is limited to in-frame clones, with some not included. The table shows roughly 99,000 clones, with 90% to 95% occurring only once. The sequencing sample was made of peripheral blood. Every receptor here comes from a woman aged 25-40 years with acute or convalescent COVID-19.

The rearrangement links TRBV19 to TRBJ2-5, with 10 bases that match TRBD1. The CDR3 covers 14 residues. V shed 4 bases and J 3 bases; nucleotides not matched to a gene: 2. Germline V gene lookup returns CDR1 LNHDA and CDR2 SQIVND (reference sequence). This chain's CDR3 is CASSTGTGEETQYF. The CDR3 DNA sequence: TGTGCCAGTAGTACCGGGACAGGGGAAGAGACCCAGTACTTC.

The rearrangement links TRBV3-1 (or the pseudogene TRBV3-2) to TRBJ1-5; tentative D call: TRBD1 (6 bases). V lost 1 base and J lost 4, with 14 bases in between. CDR1 and CDR2 (germline): LGHDT, YNNKEL (reference sequence). CDR3 size: 16 residues. CDR3 region: CASSQAGRGWNQPQHF. DNA for the CDR3: TGTGCCAGCAGCCAAGCGGGCAGGGGATGGAATCAGCCCCAGCATTTT.

The chain is built from TRBV30 and TRBJ2-7; the D gene is possibly TRBD1 (5 bases). The CDR3 loop spans 12 amino acids. Germline V gene lookup returns CDR1 GTSNPN and CDR2 SVGIG (reference sequence). V was clipped by 4 bases and J by 5 bases, with 12 bases between them. Here the CDR3 reads CAWTQGINEQYF. Here the CDR3 DNA reads TGTGCCTGGACGCAGGGTATCAACGAGCAGTACTTC.

Turning to this clone: One end of the junction varies from germline; a read error may be responsible. V and J are TRBV19 and TRBJ1-1, with 7 bases identical to TRBD1. This CDR3 comprises 14 residues. Germline-derived CDR1 and CDR2 are LNHDA and SQIVND (reference sequence). In DNA, the CDR3 is TGTGCCAGTAGTTTAGACAGGGTGAACACTGAAGCTTTCTTT. Translated, it gives CASSLDRVNTEAFF. The whole variable domain, filled in from reference TRBV19 and TRBJ1-1, reads DGGITQSPKYLFRKEGQNVTLSCEQNLNHDAMYWYRQDPGQGLRLIYYSQIVNDFQKGDIAEGYSVSREKKESFPLTVTSAQKNPTAFYLCASSLDRVNTEAFFGQGTRLTVV.

Only a few counts were recorded for this clone. The V gene is TRBV7-2, the J gene TRBJ1-2; a weak D match, TRBD1 (5 bases). This CDR3 spans 15 amino acids. In germline, CDR1 is SGHTA, CDR2 FQGNSA. The V end was cut by 5 bases, the J end by 3 bases, with 16 bases between. For the CDR3, the DNA is TGTGCCAGCAGCGCAGATGCCCAGGGTTACTATGGCTACACCTTC. Encoded protein: CASSADAQGYYGYTF.

The rearrangement links TRBV11-2 to TRBJ2-1; 9 nucleotides agree with TRBD1. The germline gives CDR1 SGHAT, CDR2 FQNNGV. There are 15 residues in the CDR3. The J segment lost 6 bases and the V segment lost 6 bases, leaving 9 bases of the junction unmatched. The CDR3 loop reads CASRRGQGVSNEQFF. As DNA, the CDR3 is TGTGCCAGCAGACGGGGACAGGGAGTGTCCAATGAGCAGTTCTTC.

The rearrangement links TRBV7-3 to TRBJ2-1; 8 positions agree with TRBD2. Germline trimming cut 2 bases from V and 2 bases from J; bases unmatched to any gene: 2. The germline V gene encodes CDR1 SGHTA and CDR2 FQGTGA. The CDR3 is 15 residues long. The CDR3 DNA reads TGTGCCAGCAGCTTATCGGGGGGGGCCTACAATGAGCAGTTCTTC. Translated, it gives CASSLSGGAYNEQFF.

This clone was recorded once. V usage is TRBV19 and J usage is TRBJ1-5; 7 bases are shared with TRBD1. Trimming cost V 4 bases and J 1 base; bases outside gene matches: 7. The CDR3 sequence is 16 residues long. Per germline, CDR1 LNHDA and CDR2 SQIVND (reference sequence). The DNA for the CDR3 is TGTGCCAGTAGTACCCGGACAGGCGGGAGCAATCAGCCCCAGCATTTT. It is translated as CASSTRTGGSNQPQHF.

The chain couples TRBV29-1 to TRBJ1-2; D unclear. V shed 0 bases and J shed 3 bases, with 17 bases lying between them. This CDR3 contains 16 residues. Germline lookup yields CDR1 SQVTM and CDR2 ANQGSEA. The CDR3 DNA is TGCAGCGTTGAAGATCCCGGCAGGATGGTGGACTATGGCTACACCTTC. Protein sequence: CSVEDPGRMVDYGYTF.

This rearrangement joins TRBV11-2 to TRBJ2-3, with 7 bases that match TRBD1. V lost 5 bases to trimming and J lost 2 bases; unmatched junction nucleotides: 4. The V gene's germline CDR1 is SGHAT and CDR2 FQNNGV. This CDR3 spans 14 amino acids. The CDR3 DNA sequence: TGTGCCAGCAGCCCGGACAGGATCACAGATACGCAGTATTTT. This gives the protein CASSPDRITDTQYF.

The chain is built from TRBV30 and TRBJ2-3, with TRBD2 matching 10 bases. V lost 1 base and J lost 5; bases outside the gene matches: 6. The germline gives CDR1 GTSNPN, CDR2 SVGIG (reference sequence). The CDR3 runs 15 residues. The CDR3 bases are TGTGCCTGGAGTGAGGCTAGCGGGGGTCGAGATACGCAGTATTTT. Its protein product is CAWSEASGGRDTQYF.

The chain recombines TRBV27 with TRBJ2-7; TRBD1 is a possible D gene (6 bases). This CDR3 is built from 13 residues. Trimming removed 5 bases from V and 3 bases from J, with 11 bases in between. The V gene's germline CDR1 is MNHEY and CDR2 SMNVEV (reference sequence). The CDR3 loop is CASSPSDSYEQYF. CDR3 DNA sequence: TGTGCCAGCAGTCCCTCGGACAGCTACGAGCAGTACTTC.

The sample holds a few counts of this clone. The chain couples TRBV5-1 to TRBJ1-2; TRBD1 aligns across 9 bases. Germline CDR1 and CDR2: SGHRS and YFSETQ. Trimming cost V 3 bases and J 2 bases; bases outside gene matches: 2. CDR3 length: 14 residues. The CDR3: CASSWTGENYGYTF. The DNA for the CDR3 is TGCGCCAGCAGCTGGACAGGGGAGAACTATGGCTACACCTTC.

The chain has TRBV24-1 and TRBJ2-1; the D gene is possibly TRBD2 (5 bases). CDR3 length: 17 amino acids. Germline CDR1 KGHDR, CDR2 SFDVKD. Trimming took 0 bases from V and 7 from J, leaving 18 bases between them. The CDR3 loop reads CATSDLDPVRGLNEQFF. The CDR3 nucleotides read TGTGCCACCAGTGATTTGGACCCCGTGCGAGGGTTGAATGAGCAGTTCTTC.

The chain combines TRBV27 with TRBJ1-5; no clear D gene. Trimming removed 3 bases at V and 1 base at J, with 10 bases between. The germline CDR1 and CDR2 sequences are MNHEY and SMNVEV (reference sequence). The CDR3 is 15 amino acids. The CDR3 sequence: CASSFSLLSNQPQHF. The DNA for the CDR3 is TGTGCCAGCAGTTTTAGCCTTTTGAGCAATCAGCCCCAGCATTTT.

This clone was counted between two and nine times. The rearrangement uses TRBV28 and TRBJ1-5; D is possibly TRBD1 (5 bases). CDR3 length: 14 amino acids. V was clipped by 3 bases and J by 3 bases, with 9 bases between them. Per the germline V gene, CDR1 is MDHEN and CDR2 is SYDVKM. The CDR3, as DNA: TGTGCCAGCAGTTTTGGCAGGGTCAATCAGCCCCAGCATTTT. As protein: CASSFGRVNQPQHF.